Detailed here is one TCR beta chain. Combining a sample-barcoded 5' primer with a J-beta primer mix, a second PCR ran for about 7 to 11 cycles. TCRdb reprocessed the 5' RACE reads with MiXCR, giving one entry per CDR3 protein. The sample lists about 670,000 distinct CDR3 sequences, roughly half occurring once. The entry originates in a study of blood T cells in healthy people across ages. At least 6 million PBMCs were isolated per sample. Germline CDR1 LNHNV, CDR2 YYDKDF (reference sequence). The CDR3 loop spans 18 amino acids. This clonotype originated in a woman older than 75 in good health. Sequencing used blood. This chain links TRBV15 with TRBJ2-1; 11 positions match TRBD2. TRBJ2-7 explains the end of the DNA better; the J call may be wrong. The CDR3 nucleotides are TGTGCCACCAGCAGTACCGACCATCCTAGCGGGAGGCCCTACGAGCAGTACTTC. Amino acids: CATSSTDHPSGRPYEQYF.